These T cell receptor beta chains were read from a single sample in a study of cytomegalovirus exposure and HLA in healthy donors. The repertoire was sequenced with immunoSEQ multiplex PCR; TCRdb's copy has only in-frame clones and lacks some. The table shows approximately 190,000 clones, with approximately 86% occurring only once. Sequencing used PBMCs. Receptor source: a boy aged 2 to 10 in good health and CMV-seronegative. Both conserved end residues are part of each CDR3. The D gene is left open where the match is weak. Clone size is given for some rows only: seen once, a few or many times, or a class if the clone is expanded.

TRBV5-3	.	.	TRBJ1-1	TGTGCCAGAAGCCCACTGGTAACAGCGAACACTGAAGCTTTCTTT	CARSPLVTANTEAFF
TRBV2	.	.	TRBJ1-6	TGTGCCAGCAGTGGGCAGACAGACAATTCACCCCTCCACTTT	CASSGQTDNSPLHF
TRBV5-1	.	TRBD2	TRBJ2-1	TGCGCCAGCAGCTTGGCCGGCTTAGCGGGCCCCCTAGACAATGAGCAGTTCTTC	CASSLAGLAGPLDNEQFF
TRBV7-3	.	.	TRBJ2-3	TGTGCCAGCAGCTTAAGTAACTCCCCAAGTACGCAGTATTTT	CASSLSNSPSTQYF
TRBV9	.	TRBD1	TRBJ1-2	TGTGCCAGCAGCCCGCACTCGGGACAGCGGGATGGCTACACCTTC	CASSPHSGQRDGYTF
TRBV10-3	few	TRBD2	TRBJ2-1	TGTGCCATCAAGGTGGGAGCGGGGGGTTCCTACAATGAGCAGTTCTTC	CAIKVGAGGSYNEQFF
TRBV5-1	.	TRBD1	TRBJ2-2	TGCGCCAGCAGCCTAGTCCGGGACAGGGGGCCCGGGGAGCTGTTTTTT	CASSLVRDRGPGELFF
TRBV27	.	.	TRBJ2-3	TGTGCCAGCAGGCCGGCAGCCCGGGAAGATACGCAGTATTTT	CASRPAAREDTQYF
TRBV10-1	once	TRBD1	TRBJ1-2	TGCGCCAGCAGTGAATTGAACGGACAGGGGGCGGCATATGGCTACACCTTC	CASSELNGQGAAYGYTF
TRBV5-1	.	.	TRBJ1-1	TGCGCCAGCAGATGGACAGTTCGGACTGAAGCTTTCTTT	CASRWTVRTEAFF
TRBV27	.	TRBD1	TRBJ2-5	TGTGCCAGCAGTCCGCGACAGGGAATGGCCGAGACCCAGTACTTC	CASSPRQGMAETQYF
TRBV7-9	once	TRBD1	TRBJ1-5	TGTTCCAGCAGCACCGGGACAGGGGATCAGCCCCAGCATTTT	CSSSTGTGDQPQHF
TRBV14	.	.	TRBJ2-3	TGTGCCAGCAGCGAACGACAGTCCACAGATACGCAGTATTTT	CASSERQSTDTQYF
TRBV9	.	.	TRBJ1-2	TGTGCCAGCAGCCCCCCCGGGTATGGCTACACCTTC	CASSPPGYGYTF
TRBV13	.	.	TRBJ2-7	TGTGCCAGCAGCTTAAGGGACAACTCCTACGAGCAGTACTTC	CASSLRDNSYEQYF
TRBV30	.	.	TRBJ2-2	TGTGCCTGGAGTGTTATATTGGGGCTAACCGGGGAGCTGTTTTTT	CAWSVILGLTGELFF
TRBV7-9	once	TRBD1	TRBJ2-7	TGTGCCAGCAGCCCGTGGACAGGGGGCTACGAGCAGTACTTC	CASSPWTGGYEQYF
TRBV5-5	.	TRBD1	TRBJ1-1	TGTGCCAGCAGCTTAGACAGGGGCGAGAACACTGAAGCTTTCTTT	CASSLDRGENTEAFF
TRBV6-6	.	.	TRBJ1-5	TGTGCCAGCAGGGCACGACGGTTGGCGGATCAGCCCCAGCATTTT	CASRARRLADQPQHF
TRBV7-2	.	.	TRBJ2-7	TGTGCCAGCAGCCGAGATCTGACGAGCGGAAAATACGAGCAGTACTTC	CASSRDLTSGKYEQYF
TRBV13	.	.	TRBJ2-1	TGTGCCAGCAGCTTACGTCTTCCGGTGCGGGAGCAGTTCTTC	CASSLRLPVREQFF
TRBV5-1	few	TRBD1	TRBJ2-6	TGCGCCAGCAGCCGAGGGACAGCTTTTAACGTCCTGACTTTC	CASSRGTAFNVLTF
TRBV5-5	.	.	TRBJ2-5	TGTGCCAGCAGCTTGGATGGGGCAGCGTTTCAAGAGACCCAGTACTTC	CASSLDGAAFQETQYF
TRBV5-1	.	.	TRBJ1-2	TGCGCCAGCAGCCCGGACTCTGCGGACTATGGCTACACCTTC	CASSPDSADYGYTF
TRBV10-1	.	TRBD2	TRBJ2-5	TGCGCCATGCGGACTAGCGGACGTTCAGAGCAAGAGACCCAGTACTTC	CAMRTSGRSEQETQYF
TRBV9	.	TRBD1	TRBJ2-1	TGTGCCAGCAGCCAGGGACAGTACAATGAGCAGTTCTTC	CASSQGQYNEQFF
TRBV7-2	.	.	TRBJ2-5	TGTGCCAGCAGCCGGACTACCGAAGAGACCCAGTACTTC	CASSRTTEETQYF
TRBV4-2	.	TRBD2	TRBJ2-7	TGTGCCAGCAGCCAAGGAAGTAATGCGGCGGGAGGGACATACGAGCAGTACTTC	CASSQGSNAAGGTYEQYF
TRBV2	.	TRBD2	TRBJ2-3	TGTGCCAGCAGTGAAGTACTAGCGGGGGGGCTAGGAGATACGCAGTATTTT	CASSEVLAGGLGDTQYF
TRBV6-6	.	TRBD2	TRBJ2-1	TGTGCCAGCAGCCGTAGCGGGAGTGAGGGGAATGAGCAGTTCTTC	CASSRSGSEGNEQFF
TRBV5-8	.	.	TRBJ2-7	TGTGCCAGCAGCTTGCAGGAATATACTCCGCAGTACTTC	CASSLQEYTPQYF
TRBV6-1	.	.	TRBJ2-2	TGTGCCAGCCCCTTGGTAGGGCGGGACACCGGGGAGCTGTTTTTT	CASPLVGRDTGELFF
TRBV9	.	.	TRBJ1-1	TGTGCCAGCAGCGTAACAGGCGGAGGCGGGAGTGAAGCTTTCTTT	CASSVTGGGGSEAFF
TRBV19	.	.	TRBJ2-7	TGTGCCAGTTCCGGGACTCACTACGAGCAGTACTTC	CASSGTHYEQYF
TRBV27	.	.	TRBJ1-4	TGTGCCAGCAGTTACAGATCTAATGAAAAACTGTTTTTT	CASSYRSNEKLFF
TRBV28	.	TRBD2	TRBJ2-1	TGTGCCAGCAGTTTATGGTTCAGCGGGAGGGAGGGCAATGAGCAGTTCTTC	CASSLWFSGREGNEQFF
TRBV9	.	TRBD1	TRBJ1-2	TGTGCCAGCAGCGCCCGACAGGGCGGCTATGGCTACACCTTC	CASSARQGGYGYTF
TRBV28	.	TRBD1	TRBJ2-7	TGTGCCAGCAGTCCCTTGGGACAGACATACGAGCAGTACTTC	CASSPLGQTYEQYF
TRBV7-9	.	TRBD2	TRBJ2-1	TGTGCCAGCAGCTCTAGCGGAGATTACAATGAGCAGTTCTTC	CASSSSGDYNEQFF
TRBV5-6	.	TRBD2	TRBJ2-7	TGTGCCAGCAGCCTTAGCGGGGGACTCACCTACGAGCAGTACTTC	CASSLSGGLTYEQYF
TRBV14	.	TRBD1	TRBJ1-2	TGTGCCAGCAGTGAGGGGACAGGGGACTATGGCTACACCTTC	CASSEGTGDYGYTF
TRBV28	.	.	TRBJ2-1	TGTGCCAGCAGATTCACACGGGCCTACAATGAGCAGTTCTTC	CASRFTRAYNEQFF